A single sample gave rise to the 15 T cell receptor beta chains below, sequenced in a study of T cell responses to AZD1222 COVID-19 vaccine. The protocol was immunoSEQ multiplex PCR, while the TCRdb copy is restricted to in-frame clones and leaves out a portion. Among about 130,000 clones listed, about 92% were seen once. Here the sequenced sample was peripheral blood, taken on day 0 of AZD1222 vaccination. The source of these receptors is an adult in good health.

The chain combines TRBV11-3 with TRBJ1-1; D remains ambiguous. Looked up from germline, CDR1 is SGHNT and CDR2 is YENEEA. The CDR3 has 18 amino acids. The V end lost 0 bases, the J end lost 1 base, and 18 bases lay between the germline ends. CDR3 sequence reads: CASSLDAEGGRRNTEAFF. CDR3 bases: TGTGCCAGCAGCTTAGATGCCGAGGGAGGGAGAAGGAACACTGAAGCTTTCTTT.

This rearrangement joins TRBV12-2 to TRBJ1-5. TRBV12-2 is a documented pseudogene. The CDR3 is made up of 15 amino acids. DNA for the CDR3: TGTGCAAGTCGGTCTAGTTCTCCGCCCGATCAGCCCCAGCATTTT. Translated, it gives CASRSSSPPDQPQHF.

The chain links TRBV18 to TRBJ1-1, with a tentative D call TRBD1 (6 bases). This CDR3 contains 12 residues. V lost 6 bases to trimming and J lost 6 bases, with 11 bases between them. Germline loops: CDR1 KGHSH, CDR2 LQKENI. CDR3 protein: CASSPGQSEAFF. In nucleotides, the CDR3 is TGTGCCAGCTCGCCAGGACAGTCTGAAGCTTTCTTT.

The genes are TRBV6-5 and TRBJ1-2; D is perhaps TRBD1 (6 bases). Per the germline V gene, CDR1 is MNHEY and CDR2 is SVGAGI. The V and J ends lost 8 bases and 4 bases respectively, with 14 bases between them. The CDR3 runs to 13 residues. The CDR3 sequence: CASWAGRGYGYTF. The CDR3 region has the DNA TGTGCCAGCTGGGCAGGCAGGGGCTATGGCTACACCTTC.

The chain uses TRBV5-4 and TRBJ2-4; no reliable D call. This CDR3 is 13 amino acids long. Germline V CDR1 and CDR2: SGHNT, YYREEE (reference sequence). Trimming left V 6 bases short and J 9 bases short, with 16 bases between. CDR3 loop: CASTNPLLGIQYF. The CDR3 DNA reads TGTGCCAGCACCAATCCCCTCTTGGGCATTCAGTACTTC.

The chain carries TRBV19 and TRBJ1-2; 9 bases agree with TRBD1. The V segment lost 6 bases and the J segment 3 bases; nucleotides outside the gene matches: 5. This CDR3 spans 14 amino acids. CDR1 is LNHDA and CDR2 is SQIVND in the germline V gene (reference sequence). Written as DNA, the CDR3 is TGTGCCAGTAGGAGGGGACAGGGTGACTATGGCTACACCTTC. As protein: CASRRGQGDYGYTF.

The rearrangement uses TRBV5-5 and TRBJ2-2; D may be TRBD2 (6 bases). Trimming shortened V by 9 bases and J by 2 bases, and 17 bases separated the two germline ends. Germline CDR1 SGHKS, CDR2 YYEKEE (reference sequence). The CDR3 consists of 15 residues. Here the CDR3 reads CATSIRGINTGELFF. CDR3 nucleotides: TGTGCCACCTCAATTCGGGGGATTAACACCGGGGAGCTGTTTTTT.

V and J are TRBV25-1 and TRBJ1-1, with TRBD1 matching over 8 bases. With 5 bases clipped from V and 3 bases from J, the junction kept 8 bases outside the gene matches. Per germline, CDR1 MGHDK and CDR2 SYGVNS. The CDR3 runs to 15 residues. The CDR3 coding sequence is TGTGCCAGCAGTCCCCTGGACAGGGACCACACTGAAGCTTTCTTT. This encodes CASSPLDRDHTEAFF.

The J gene is TRBJ2-2, the V gene TRBV3-1 (or the pseudogene TRBV3-2); D perhaps matches TRBD2 (6 bases). This CDR3 contains 15 residues. V gave up 4 bases and J gave up 0 bases, with 9 bases separating them. CDR1 is LGHDT, CDR2 YNNKEL, per germline (reference sequence). This CDR3 is CASSRGAANTGELFF. DNA of the CDR3: TGTGCCAGCAGCCGCGGGGCCGCGAACACCGGGGAGCTGTTTTTT.

The V gene is TRBV19, the J gene TRBJ2-7, with 7 bases aligning to TRBD2. Unmatched junction bases numbered 4, after V lost 8 bases and J lost 0 bases. Germline V gene sequence: CDR1 LNHDA, CDR2 SQIVND (reference sequence). CDR3 length: 13 residues. The CDR3 reads CASGRDYSYEQYF. The CDR3 nucleotides are TGTGCCAGTGGTAGGGACTACTCCTACGAGCAGTACTTC.

V gene TRBV6-5 combines with J gene TRBJ1-2; D is undetermined. Germline V lookup: CDR1 MNHEY, CDR2 SVGAGI. The CDR3 totals 13 residues. Between the trimmed V and J ends, which lost 4 bases and 8 bases, there was a span of 14 bases. In DNA form, the CDR3 reads TGTGCCAGCAGTTTGCGGCAGTCCTTAGGCTACACCTTC. This codes for CASSLRQSLGYTF.

V gene TRBV7-2 combines with J gene TRBJ1-2; D is unresolved. Germline loops: CDR1 SGHTA, CDR2 FQGNSA. CDR3 length equals 14 residues. Trimming removed 5 bases from V and 4 bases from J, with 14 bases in between. CDR3 in amino acids: CASSPIRGGYGYTF. The CDR3 DNA reads as TGTGCCAGCAGCCCTATCCGGGGTGGCTATGGCTACACCTTC. Based on the CDR3 plus reference TRBV7-2 and TRBJ1-2, the full variable domain is GAGVSQSPSNKVTEKGKDVELRCDPISGHTALYWYRQSLGQGLEFLIYFQGNSAPDKSGLPSDRFSAERTGGSVSTLTIQRTQQEDSAVYLCASSPIRGGYGYTFGSGTRLTVV.

The chain combines TRBV6-5 with TRBJ1-5; perhaps TRBD1 as D (5 bases). The V and J ends lost 7 bases and 5 bases respectively, with 18 bases between them. The CDR3 spans 15 residues. Looked up from germline, CDR1 is MNHEY and CDR2 is SVGAGI. The CDR3 coding sequence is TGTGCCAGCACCCCAAGTGGGGGGGTGGATCAGCCCCAGCATTTT. It codes for CASTPSGGVDQPQHF.

The chain uses TRBV18 and TRBJ1-6; D remains ambiguous. This CDR3 is 15 amino acids long. Germline CDR1 and CDR2: KGHSH and LQKENI. The V end lost 3 bases, the J end lost 7 bases, and 13 bases lay between the germline ends. CDR3 region: CASSPPDWRNSPLHF. The DNA of the CDR3 is TGTGCCAGCTCACCGCCGGACTGGAGGAATTCACCCCTCCACTTT.

In the case of this clone: Other DNA sequences within the sample encode an identical CDR3. The rearrangement joins TRBV20-1 to TRBJ1-1; perhaps TRBD1 as D (5 bases). Trimming removed 3 bases from V and 1 base from J, with 12 bases in between. Germline CDR1 and CDR2: DFQATT and SNEGSKA (reference sequence). This CDR3 has 14 residues. The DNA for the CDR3 is TGCAGTGCTAGTCCGGGAAGGGGGAACACTGAAGCTTTCTTT. It translates to CSASPGRGNTEAFF.